These 19 T cell receptor beta chains originate from one sample sequenced in a study of T cells after yellow fever vaccination. TCRdb re-analysed the 5' RACE reads in MiXCR, keeping a single row per CDR3 protein. The table has roughly 500,000 distinct CDR3 sequences, about 19% seen once. Sequenced material: PBMCs, taken 15 days after the yellow fever booster vaccination. The receptors derive from a man aged 25-45 years who received the YFV17D yellow fever vaccine.

The gene calls are TRBV7-8 and TRBJ2-2; 7 bases match TRBD2. Losses at the gene ends were 4 bases for V and 5 bases for J; bases not matched to a gene: 10. The CDR3 has 16 amino acids. Germline CDR1 SGHVS, CDR2 FQNEAQ. CDR3 sequence: CASSWGSSGATGELFF. CDR3 DNA: TGTGCCAGCAGCTGGGGGTCCAGCGGGGCGACCGGGGAGCTGTTTTTT.

The CDR3 coding sequence is TGTGCCAGCAGCCAATGGGCCGGATCTAATTCACCCCTCCACTTT. It yields the protein CASSQWAGSNSPLHF. The genes are TRBV4-2 and TRBJ1-6; D uncertain. The CDR3 has 15 amino acids. V was trimmed by 2 bases and J by 6 bases, leaving 11 bases between them. CDR1 LGHNA and CDR2 YNFKEQ come from the germline V gene.

This clonotype was seen a handful of times. The chain uses TRBV6-2 or TRBV6-3 and TRBJ2-2; no clear D gene. The CDR3 consists of 15 residues. Germline V CDR1 and CDR2: MNHEY, SVGEGT. Trimming pared 6 bases from V and 4 bases from J, leaving 15 bases between. The CDR3 DNA reads TGTGCCAGCAGCCCGGTCCAGGACGGCACCGGGGAGCTGTTTTTT. This codes for CASSPVQDGTGELFF.

The chain links TRBV12-3 or TRBV12-4 to TRBJ2-5; a possible D gene is TRBD1 (6 bases). The CDR3 sequence is 13 residues long. V lost 6 bases, J lost 5 bases, and 13 bases lay in between. CDR3 in DNA: TGTGCCAGCAGCAGACAGAGGGGGGAGACCCAGTACTTC. The encoded protein is CASSRQRGETQYF.

This chain connects TRBV30 to TRBJ2-7, with 8 bases lining up with TRBD1. Germline-derived CDR1 and CDR2 are GTSNPN and SVGIG (reference sequence). There are 13 residues in the CDR3. J lost 2 bases, V lost 5 bases, and 5 bases had no gene match. For the CDR3, the DNA is TGTGCCTGGGGCCAGGGGGCGGCCTACGAGCAGTACTTC. As protein: CAWGQGAAYEQYF. Full variable domain (outside the CDR3, taken from reference TRBV30 and TRBJ2-7): SQTIHQWPATLVQPVGSPLSLECTVEGTSNPNLYWYRQAAGRGLQLLFYSVGIGQISSEVPQNLSASRPQDRQFILSSKKLLLSDSGFYLCAWGQGAAYEQYFGPGTRLTVT.

A single count supports this clonotype. V and J are TRBV6-5 and TRBJ1-1; D gene ambiguous. Germline V gives CDR1 MNHEY, CDR2 SVGAGI. V gave up 2 bases and J gave up 3 bases, with 10 bases separating them. The CDR3 consists of 14 residues. DNA of the CDR3: TGTGCCAGCAGTTACATAGACGGGCACACTGAAGCTTTCTTT. Its protein is CASSYIDGHTEAFF.

This clonotype was seen a few times. The gene calls are TRBV18 and TRBJ2-1; either TRBD1 or TRBD2 may fit D (7 bases each). CDR1 is KGHSH, CDR2 LQKENI, per germline. The CDR3 sequence is 18 residues long. Trimming shortened V by 5 bases and J by 4 bases, and 24 bases separated the two germline ends. The CDR3 here is CASSSKATTGTTYNEQFF. The CDR3 DNA reads as TGTGCCAGCTCATCAAAAGCCACGACAGGGACTACTTACAATGAGCAGTTCTTC.

The J gene is TRBJ1-6, the V gene TRBV20-1, with no clear D. CDR1 is DFQATT, CDR2 SNEGSKA, per germline (reference sequence). V gave up 1 base and J gave up 5 bases, with 12 bases separating them. The CDR3 totals 15 residues. In DNA form, the CDR3 reads TGCAGTGCTAGAGGCGGTGCAGGTGATAATTCACCCCTCCACTTT. As protein: CSARGGAGDNSPLHF.

This clonotype was observed a few times. The chain combines TRBV3-1 with TRBJ2-2, with 8 bases fitting TRBD2. The junction had 6 bases not matched to a gene; V was cut back by 7 bases and J by 5 bases. The CDR3 sequence is 14 residues long. The germline V gene encodes CDR1 LGHDT and CDR2 YNNKEL (reference sequence). The CDR3 loop reads CASTGRAGTGELFF. CDR3 bases: TGTGCCAGCACCGGGAGGGCCGGGACCGGGGAGCTGTTTTTT.

This clonotype was observed a handful of times. The chain employs TRBV6-2 or TRBV6-3 and TRBJ2-3; TRBD2 is a possible D gene (6 bases). The CDR3 totals 19 residues. Germline V CDR1 and CDR2: MNHEY, SVGEGT. Trimming left V 2 bases short and J 0 bases short, with 21 bases between. Here the CDR3 reads CASSYLSWPLARSTDTQYF. The CDR3 DNA reads TGTGCCAGCAGTTACCTTTCATGGCCGCTAGCGCGTAGCACAGATACGCAGTATTTT.

The chain joins TRBV5-6 to TRBJ2-2; D perhaps matches TRBD2 (5 bases). The V gene lost 2 bases and the J gene lost 0 bases, with 14 bases spanning the gap. Germline V lookup: CDR1 SGHDT, CDR2 YYEEEE. This CDR3 comprises 17 residues. For the CDR3, the DNA is TGTGCCAGCAGCTTACGTTCTAGCTCAGCGAACACCGGGGAGCTGTTTTTT. Residues: CASSLRSSSANTGELFF.

The chain uses TRBV6-2 or TRBV6-3 and TRBJ2-3; tentatively, D is TRBD1 (6 bases). The ends were cut back, 3 bases at V and 7 bases at J, with 20 bases in the middle. This CDR3 spans 16 amino acids. Germline assignment: CDR1 MNHEY and CDR2 SVGEGT. The CDR3, as DNA: TGTGCCAGCAGTTATGGCTTCATCCAGGGGCTTTATACGCAGTATTTT. This codes for CASSYGFIQGLYTQYF.

The V and J genes are TRBV9 and TRBJ2-3; 7 bases map to TRBD1. V trimming: 3 bases; J trimming: 0 bases; junction bases outside the gene matches: 16. Germline V gives CDR1 SGDLS, CDR2 YYNGEE. CDR3 length: 19 amino acids. CDR3 amino acids: CASSAALLVRGSSTDTQYF. DNA for the CDR3: TGTGCCAGCAGCGCCGCACTTCTCGTCAGGGGGTCTAGCACAGATACGCAGTATTTT.

This clonotype was counted a few times. The V and J genes are TRBV15 and TRBJ1-5; D uncertain. Trimming took 1 base from V and 2 from J, leaving 9 bases between them. This CDR3 has 15 residues. Germline V gene data show CDR1 as LNHNV and CDR2 as YYDKDF (reference sequence). CDR3 loop: CATSRVGWGNQPQHF. The CDR3 bases are TGTGCCACCAGCAGAGTAGGGTGGGGCAATCAGCCCCAGCATTTT.

The gene calls are TRBV6-2 or TRBV6-3 and TRBJ1-1; no definite D call. The CDR3 has 13 amino acids. Per the germline V gene, CDR1 is MNHEY and CDR2 is SVGEGT. V gave up 0 bases and J gave up 2 bases, with 4 bases separating them. The CDR3 spells CASSYSSNTEAFF. CDR3 DNA sequence: TGTGCCAGCAGTTACTCGAGCAACACTGAAGCTTTCTTT.

A few counts support this clonotype. The J gene is TRBJ2-3, the V gene TRBV20-1, with D maybe TRBD2 (5 bases). This CDR3 spans 14 amino acids. V lost 0 bases and J lost 0, with 7 bases in between. Per the germline V gene, CDR1 is DFQATT and CDR2 is SNEGSKA (reference sequence). CDR3 bases: TGCAGTGCTAGAGAAGGGAGTAGCACAGATACGCAGTATTTT. It yields the protein CSAREGSSTDTQYF.

The V call is TRBV7-8, the J call TRBJ2-5; D unclear. This CDR3 has 12 residues. V lost 1 base to trimming and J lost 12 bases, with 12 bases between them. Germline V gene lookup returns CDR1 SGHVS and CDR2 FQNEAQ. In nucleotides, the CDR3 is TGTGCCAGCAGCTTAGGGGCAGGAAACGAGTACTTC. Amino acids: CASSLGAGNEYF.

This clonotype has only a few counts. This chain joins TRBV7-2 and TRBJ2-1; 8 nucleotides line up with TRBD2. V gave up 2 bases and J gave up 4 bases; unmatched junction bases: 7. The CDR3 extends over 16 amino acids. The germline V gene encodes CDR1 SGHTA and CDR2 FQGNSA. CDR3 nucleotide sequence: TGTGCCAGCAGCTTATCGGCGGCTAGCGGGTACAATGAGCAGTTCTTC. Protein: CASSLSAASGYNEQFF.

The table lists this clonotype with a few counts. The gene calls are TRBV20-1 and TRBJ2-2; 15 positions match TRBD2. CDR1 is DFQATT and CDR2 is SNEGSKA in the germline V gene (reference sequence). After removal of 2 bases from V and 5 bases from J, the junction contained 3 bases not matched to a gene. There are 16 residues in the CDR3. The CDR3 sequence is CSARTGTSGRTGELFF. Written as DNA, the CDR3 is TGCAGTGCTAGAACCGGGACTAGCGGGAGGACCGGGGAGCTGTTTTTT.